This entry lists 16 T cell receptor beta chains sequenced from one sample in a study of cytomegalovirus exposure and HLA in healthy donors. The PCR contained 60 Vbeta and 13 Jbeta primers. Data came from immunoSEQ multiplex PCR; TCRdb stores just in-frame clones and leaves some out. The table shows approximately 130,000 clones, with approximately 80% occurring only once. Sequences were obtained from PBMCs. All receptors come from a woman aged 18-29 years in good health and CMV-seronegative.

DNA for the CDR3: TGTGCCAGCAGCCAATCCCCTGGGGACTACTCTGGAAACACCATATATTTT. Its protein product is CASSQSPGDYSGNTIYF. The V and J genes are TRBV7-9 and TRBJ1-3; possibly TRBD1 for D (5 bases). V shed 5 bases and J shed 0 bases, with 17 bases lying between them. CDR1 SEHNR and CDR2 FQNEAQ come from the germline V gene (reference sequence). The CDR3 has 17 amino acids.

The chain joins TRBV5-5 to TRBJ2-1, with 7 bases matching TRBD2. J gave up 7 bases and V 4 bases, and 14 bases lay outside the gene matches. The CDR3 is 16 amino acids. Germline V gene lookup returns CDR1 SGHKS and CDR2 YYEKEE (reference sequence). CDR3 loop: CASSPRGLAVTNEQFF. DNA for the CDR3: TGTGCCAGCAGCCCCAGAGGGCTAGCGGTGACTAATGAGCAGTTCTTC.

The CDR3 region has the DNA TGTGCCAGCGACACAACTGGAAACACCATATATTTT. Translated, it gives CASDTTGNTIYF. The J gene is TRBJ1-3, the V gene TRBV18; the D is unclear. V lost 8 bases and J lost 2, with 7 bases in between. Looked up from germline, CDR1 is KGHSH and CDR2 is LQKENI. The CDR3 consists of 12 residues.

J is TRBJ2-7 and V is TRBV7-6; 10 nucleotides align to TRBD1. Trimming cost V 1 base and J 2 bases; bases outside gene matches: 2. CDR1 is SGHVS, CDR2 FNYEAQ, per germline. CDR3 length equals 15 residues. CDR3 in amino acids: CASSLVGQGAYEQYF. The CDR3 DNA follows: TGTGCCAGCAGCTTAGTTGGACAGGGGGCCTACGAGCAGTACTTC.

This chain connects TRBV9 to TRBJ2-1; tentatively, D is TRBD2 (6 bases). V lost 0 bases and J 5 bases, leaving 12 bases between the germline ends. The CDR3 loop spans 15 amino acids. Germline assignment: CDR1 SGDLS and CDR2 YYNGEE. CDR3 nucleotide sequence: TGTGCCAGCAGCGTAGGTGTAATAGCGGACAATGAGCAGTTCTTC. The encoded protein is CASSVGVIADNEQFF.

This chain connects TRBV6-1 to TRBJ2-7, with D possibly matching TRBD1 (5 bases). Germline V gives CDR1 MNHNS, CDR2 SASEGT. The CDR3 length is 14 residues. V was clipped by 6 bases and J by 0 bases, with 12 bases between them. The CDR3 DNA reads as TGTGCCAGCAGGGACGACAGCCTCTCCTACGAGCAGTACTTC. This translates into CASRDDSLSYEQYF.

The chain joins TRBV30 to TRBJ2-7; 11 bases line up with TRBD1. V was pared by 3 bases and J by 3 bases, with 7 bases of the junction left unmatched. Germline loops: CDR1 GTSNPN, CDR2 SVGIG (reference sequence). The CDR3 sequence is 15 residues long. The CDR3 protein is CAWSLTGTGGYEQYF. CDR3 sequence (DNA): TGTGCCTGGAGCCTAACAGGGACAGGGGGCTACGAGCAGTACTTC.

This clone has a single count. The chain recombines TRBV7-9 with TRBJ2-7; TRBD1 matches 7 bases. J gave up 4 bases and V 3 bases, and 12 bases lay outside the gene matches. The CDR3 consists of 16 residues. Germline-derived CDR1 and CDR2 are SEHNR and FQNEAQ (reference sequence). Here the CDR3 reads CASSFVPRTGVYEQYF. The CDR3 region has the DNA TGTGCCAGCAGCTTCGTCCCCCGGACAGGCGTTTACGAGCAGTACTTC.

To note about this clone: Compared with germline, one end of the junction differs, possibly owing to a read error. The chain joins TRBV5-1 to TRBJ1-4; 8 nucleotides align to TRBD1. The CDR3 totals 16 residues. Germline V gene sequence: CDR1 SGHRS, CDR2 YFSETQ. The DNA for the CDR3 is TGTGCCAGCAGCTATGACAGGGGCGTAATTAATGAAAAACTGTTTTTT. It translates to CASSYDRGVINEKLFF.

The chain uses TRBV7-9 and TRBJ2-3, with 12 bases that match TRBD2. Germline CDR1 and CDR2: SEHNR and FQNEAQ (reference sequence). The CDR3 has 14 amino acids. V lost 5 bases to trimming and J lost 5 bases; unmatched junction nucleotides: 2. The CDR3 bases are TGTGCCAGCAGCCCGACTAGCGGGAGAGATACGCAGTATTTT. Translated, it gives CASSPTSGRDTQYF.

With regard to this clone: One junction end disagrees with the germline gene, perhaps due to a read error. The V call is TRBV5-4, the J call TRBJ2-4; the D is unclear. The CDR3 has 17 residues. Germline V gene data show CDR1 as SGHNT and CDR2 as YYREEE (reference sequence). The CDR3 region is CASSLSGFMSTKNSQYF. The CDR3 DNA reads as TGTGCCAGCAGCTTATCCGGTTTTATGAGTACCAAAAACAGTCAGTACTTC.

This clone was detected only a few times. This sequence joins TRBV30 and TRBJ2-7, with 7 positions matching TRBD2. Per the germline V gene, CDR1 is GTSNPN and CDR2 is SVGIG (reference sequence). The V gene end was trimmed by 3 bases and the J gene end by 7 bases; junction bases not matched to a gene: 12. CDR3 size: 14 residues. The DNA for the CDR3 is TGTGCCTGGAGAGGCAAAGCGGGGTCTAGGGAGCAGTACTTC. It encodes CAWRGKAGSREQYF.

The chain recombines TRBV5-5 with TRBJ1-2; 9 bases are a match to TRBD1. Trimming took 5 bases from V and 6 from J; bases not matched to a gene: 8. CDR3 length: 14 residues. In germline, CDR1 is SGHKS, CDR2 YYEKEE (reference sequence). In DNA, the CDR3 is TGTGCCAGCAGTCGCGGACAGGGGAGGAATGGCTACACCTTC. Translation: CASSRGQGRNGYTF.

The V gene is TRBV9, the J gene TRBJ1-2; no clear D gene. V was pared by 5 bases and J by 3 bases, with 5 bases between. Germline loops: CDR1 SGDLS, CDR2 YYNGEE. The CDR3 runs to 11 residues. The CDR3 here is CASRGDYGYTF. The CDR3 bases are TGTGCCAGCAGGGGAGACTATGGCTACACCTTC.

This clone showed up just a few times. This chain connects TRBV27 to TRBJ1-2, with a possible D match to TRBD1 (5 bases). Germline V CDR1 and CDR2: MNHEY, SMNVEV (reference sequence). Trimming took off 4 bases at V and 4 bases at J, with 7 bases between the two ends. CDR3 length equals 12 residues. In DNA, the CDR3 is TGTGCCAGCAGTTCAGGGCCCTATGGCTACACCTTC. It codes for CASSSGPYGYTF.

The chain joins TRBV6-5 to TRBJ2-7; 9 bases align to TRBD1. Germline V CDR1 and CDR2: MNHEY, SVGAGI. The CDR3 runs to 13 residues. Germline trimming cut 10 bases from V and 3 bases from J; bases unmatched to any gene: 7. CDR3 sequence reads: CATSGTGNYEQYF. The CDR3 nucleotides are TGTGCCACTTCCGGGACAGGGAACTACGAGCAGTACTTC.